The 28 T cell receptor beta chains below come from one sample, sequenced in a study of shared clonotypes between healthy human individuals (dated by TCRdb to about 2020). The library came from the immunoSEQ multiplex PCR assay. Here the immuneACCESS table is served through TCRdb, limited to in-frame sequences with V and J called. Missing clones are a known gap in these copies; in checked studies unresolved V genes cover under half, and the rest lacks a known reason. The sample table contains millions of clones; only one count was recorded for approximately 93% of them. Jointly, the top ten make up 0.39% of the sample. The sample taken for sequencing was naive CD4+ T cells from PBMCs. The cell subset or site label here, explained by the study, means: CD45RA+ positively selected. These receptor sequences come from a man younger than 30 in good health. Some clones in this sample may be carry-over from other donors' samples.

The rearrangement links TRBV27 to TRBJ2-7; D possibly uses TRBD1 or TRBD2 (5 bases each). V was cut by 6 bases and J by 2 bases, with 17 bases left in between. Germline CDR1 MNHEY, CDR2 SMNVEV (reference sequence). The CDR3 extends over 15 amino acids. The CDR3 sequence: CASSSGPPSTYEQYF. The CDR3 DNA sequence: TGTGCCAGCAGCTCGGGACCGCCATCAACCTACGAGCAGTACTTC.

This sequence joins TRBV5-1 and TRBJ2-1; no clear D gene. The V gene's germline CDR1 is SGHRS and CDR2 YFSETQ. V dropped 0 bases and J dropped 4 bases, with 11 bases sitting between them. The CDR3 extends over 15 amino acids. The CDR3 spells CASSLEVGTYNEQFF. DNA of the CDR3: TGCGCCAGCAGCTTGGAGGTGGGCACTTACAATGAGCAGTTCTTC.

J is TRBJ2-5 and V is TRBV5-4, with 7 bases that match TRBD1. The CDR3 runs to 15 residues. Germline CDR1 reads SGHNT; CDR2 reads YYREEE (reference sequence). The junction had 11 bases not matched to a gene; V was cut back by 4 bases and J by 5 bases. The chain's CDR3 is CASSENRGRTETQYF. DNA for the CDR3: TGTGCCAGCAGCGAAAACAGGGGAAGAACGGAGACCCAGTACTTC.

The chain uses TRBV4-1 and TRBJ1-2; TRBD1 agrees at 10 bases. V was clipped by 1 base and J by 8 bases; unmatched bases: 10. CDR1 is MGHRA and CDR2 is YSYEKL in the germline V gene. The CDR3 extends over 16 amino acids. CDR3 sequence reads: CASSQAPPGQGSGYTF. The DNA of the CDR3 is TGCGCCAGCAGCCAAGCCCCACCGGGACAGGGGAGCGGCTACACCTTC.

The chain recombines TRBV11-2 with TRBJ2-7; D ambiguous. The CDR3 has 16 residues. Trimming stripped 3 bases from V and 4 bases from J, with 19 bases between. The V gene's germline CDR1 is SGHAT and CDR2 FQNNGV. CDR3 amino acids: CASSFLSGPKGYEQYF. The CDR3 DNA is TGTGCCAGCAGCTTCCTATCGGGCCCCAAAGGATACGAGCAGTACTTC.

The chain recombines TRBV5-1 with TRBJ1-1, with 7 bases that match TRBD1. The CDR3 is 15 residues long. Germline assignment: CDR1 SGHRS and CDR2 YFSETQ. V lost 2 bases, J lost 3 bases, and 7 bases stayed unmatched. CDR3 coding DNA: TGCGCCAGCAGCTTTGTCTCTCAGGGGGACACTGAAGCTTTCTTT. It is translated as CASSFVSQGDTEAFF.

As concerns this clone: Other DNA sequences in this specimen translate into the identical CDR3. The chain couples TRBV9 to TRBJ2-3; 9 bases align to TRBD2. The V and J ends lost 0 bases and 3 bases, in that order; junction bases with no gene match: 2. This CDR3 is built from 15 residues. Germline assignment: CDR1 SGDLS and CDR2 YYNGEE. The CDR3 sequence is CASSVVLAGTDTQYF. The CDR3 DNA reads as TGTGCCAGCAGCGTAGTGCTAGCGGGAACAGATACGCAGTATTTT. The complete variable domain, with remaining parts taken from reference TRBV9 and TRBJ2-3, reads DSGVTQTPKHLITATGQRVTLRCSPRSGDLSVYWYQQSLDQGLQFLIQYYNGEERAKGNILERFSAQQFPDLHSELNLSSLELGDSALYFCASSVVLAGTDTQYFGPGTRLTVL.

The genes are TRBV18 and TRBJ2-3; TRBD1 matches at 9 bases. Losses at the gene ends were 6 bases for V and 0 bases for J; bases not matched to a gene: 10. CDR1 and CDR2 from the germline V gene are KGHSH and LQKENI. The CDR3 length is 17 residues. The CDR3 DNA reads as TGTGCCAGCTCCATAACTCGGACAGGGGTTAGCACAGATACGCAGTATTTT. This sequence encodes CASSITRTGVSTDTQYF.

The chain has TRBV5-1 and TRBJ2-5, with D unclear. The CDR3 contains 11 residues. Germline assignment: CDR1 SGHRS and CDR2 YFSETQ. Trimming shortened V by 1 base and J by 5 bases, and 3 bases separated the two germline ends. CDR3 in DNA: TGCGCCAGCAGCTTGATGGAGACCCAGTACTTC. Its protein is CASSLMETQYF.

This chain joins TRBV5-1 and TRBJ1-1, with D perhaps TRBD1 (6 bases). Trimming took off 0 bases at V and 11 bases at J, with 17 bases between the two ends. This CDR3 spans 14 amino acids. Germline V gives CDR1 SGHRS, CDR2 YFSETQ. CDR3 sequence (DNA): TGCGCCAGCAGCTTGGACGGGGGGGCATCAACCGCTTTCTTT. It yields the protein CASSLDGGASTAFF.

The J gene is TRBJ2-7, the V gene TRBV10-2, with 7 positions matching TRBD1. CDR3 length equals 15 residues. V was pared by 6 bases and J by 2 bases, with 10 bases of the junction left unmatched. The V gene's germline CDR1 is WSHSY and CDR2 SAAADI. The CDR3 nucleotides are TGCGCCAGCAGCGGTACCGGGACAGCCACCTACGAGCAGTACTTC. Translation gives CASSGTGTATYEQYF.

In this sample, this clone turned up once. The genes are TRBV10-3 and TRBJ1-1, with 11 bases lining up with TRBD1. Germline V lookup: CDR1 ENHRY, CDR2 SYGVKD. This CDR3 region has 15 residues. Losses at the gene ends were 6 bases for V and 3 bases for J; bases not matched to a gene: 6. CDR3 residues: CAIRGRDRGDTEAFF. CDR3 coding DNA: TGTGCCATCAGAGGCCGGGACAGGGGGGACACTGAAGCTTTCTTT.

This clone appeared a few times. The chain couples TRBV7-3 to TRBJ1-5; 10 bases fit TRBD1. V was pared by 5 bases and J by 7 bases, with 5 bases of the junction left unmatched. The CDR3 has 14 residues. Germline V gene lookup returns CDR1 SGHTA and CDR2 FQGTGA. The CDR3 sequence is CASSATGGGQPQHF. CDR3 sequence (DNA): TGTGCCAGCAGCGCGACAGGGGGCGGGCAGCCCCAGCATTTT.

V and J are TRBV2 and TRBJ2-7; TRBD1 is a possible D gene (6 bases). Trimming took off 2 bases at V and 3 bases at J, with 14 bases between the two ends. Germline V CDR1 and CDR2: SNHLY, FYNNEI. The CDR3 contains 15 residues. DNA for the CDR3: TGTGCCAGCAGTGAACCGGTGGGCAGGGGCTACGAGCAGTACTTC. This gives the protein CASSEPVGRGYEQYF. The full variable domain, completed using reference TRBV2 and TRBJ2-7, is EPEVTQTPSHQVTQMGQEVILRCVPISNHLYFYWYRQILGQKVEFLVSFYNNEISEKSEIFDDQFSVERPDGSNFTLKIRSTKLEDSAMYFCASSEPVGRGYEQYFGPGTRLTVT.

The chain employs TRBV7-6 and TRBJ1-3; D uncertain. CDR3 length equals 14 residues. The V gene lost 7 bases and the J gene lost 0 bases, with 10 bases spanning the gap. CDR1 is SGHVS and CDR2 is FNYEAQ in the germline V gene. CDR3 bases: TGTGCCAGCACCTCTTCCAGCTCTGGAAACACCATATATTTT. Its protein product is CASTSSSSGNTIYF.

This chain joins TRBV10-3 and TRBJ2-3; D is possibly TRBD1 (6 bases). The CDR3 is 14 amino acids. The V end lost 7 bases, the J end lost 2 bases, and 13 bases lay between the germline ends. The germline V gene has CDR1 ENHRY and CDR2 SYGVKD. The CDR3 region is CAITTGSTTDTQYF. CDR3 nucleotide sequence: TGTGCCATCACTACAGGGTCGACCACAGATACGCAGTATTTT.

The rearrangement links TRBV2 to TRBJ1-3, with TRBD1 identical over 8 bases. The CDR3 has 15 amino acids. The junction had 4 bases not matched to a gene; V was cut back by 6 bases and J by 0 bases. Germline V gene lookup returns CDR1 SNHLY and CDR2 FYNNEI. The CDR3 DNA reads as TGTGCCAGCAGGACTGACAGGGGCTCTGGAAACACCATATATTTT. Protein sequence: CASRTDRGSGNTIYF.

The chain's CDR3 is CASSGDPHSGANVLTF. CDR3 DNA: TGTGCCAGCAGTGGGGACCCCCACTCTGGGGCCAACGTCCTGACTTTC. The chain employs TRBV28 and TRBJ2-6, with D possibly called TRBD1 or TRBD2 (5 bases each). The CDR3 runs 16 residues. Germline V gene sequence: CDR1 MDHEN, CDR2 SYDVKM. The ends were cut back, 5 bases at V and 0 bases at J, with 11 bases in the middle.

V gene TRBV4-1 combines with J gene TRBJ2-1; 9 bases agree with TRBD1. Germline trimming cut 2 bases from V and 3 bases from J; bases unmatched to any gene: 5. From germline, CDR1 is MGHRA and CDR2 YSYEKL. The CDR3 length is 16 residues. In nucleotides, the CDR3 is TGCGCCAGCAGCCAACCTGGGACAGGGCACTACAATGAGCAGTTCTTC. It encodes CASSQPGTGHYNEQFF.

V usage is TRBV2 and J usage is TRBJ2-5; 7 bases line up with TRBD1. The ends lost 4 bases at V and 7 bases at J; junction bases unmatched: 12. Germline CDR1 and CDR2: SNHLY and FYNNEI. The CDR3 covers 15 residues. The CDR3 spells CASSVRLQPGGTQYF. In DNA, the CDR3 is TGTGCCAGCAGTGTAAGGTTACAGCCAGGGGGGACCCAGTACTTC.

This chain joins TRBV6-6 and TRBJ1-2; TRBD1 matches 9 bases. Germline V gene data show CDR1 as MNHNY and CDR2 as SVGAGI (reference sequence). This CDR3 spans 14 amino acids. With 6 bases clipped from V and 4 bases from J, the junction kept 6 bases outside the gene matches. CDR3 protein: CASSLGDRAYGYTF. The CDR3 region has the DNA TGTGCCAGCAGCCTGGGGGACAGGGCCTATGGCTACACCTTC.

The rearrangement joins TRBV28 to TRBJ2-7; no clear D. Germline values: CDR1 MDHEN, CDR2 SYDVKM. The V end lost 5 bases, the J end lost 3 bases, and 8 bases lay between the germline ends. The CDR3 runs 12 residues. The CDR3 sequence is CASSQPGYEQYF. CDR3 sequence (DNA): TGTGCCAGCAGTCAACCCGGCTACGAGCAGTACTTC.

This clone was detected only once. The chain has TRBV27 and TRBJ1-5, with 7 nucleotides matching TRBD1. Germline values: CDR1 MNHEY, CDR2 SMNVEV (reference sequence). V trimming: 5 bases; J trimming: 1 base; junction bases outside the gene matches: 8. The CDR3 contains 16 residues. The CDR3 spells CASSPRDSPSNQPQHF. CDR3 coding DNA: TGTGCCAGCAGTCCCCGGGACAGCCCGAGCAATCAGCCCCAGCATTTT.

The rearrangement joins TRBV14 to TRBJ2-1; D unresolved. The CDR3 contains 15 residues. Germline CDR1 SGHDN, CDR2 FVKESK. V gave up 0 bases and J gave up 0 bases, with 6 bases separating them. CDR3 bases: TGTGCCAGCAGCCAAGAACTGAGCTCCTACAATGAGCAGTTCTTC. Translated: CASSQELSSYNEQFF.

V and J are TRBV6-5 and TRBJ1-2, with TRBD1 matching over 7 bases. V was pared by 6 bases and J by 5 bases, with 3 bases of the junction left unmatched. CDR3 length: 12 residues. CDR1 MNHEY and CDR2 SVGAGI come from the germline V gene. CDR3 residues: CASSDREYGYTF. CDR3 coding DNA: TGTGCCAGCAGCGACAGGGAGTATGGCTACACCTTC.

The genes are TRBV25-1 and TRBJ2-5, with no clear D. Trimming took off 8 bases at V and 7 bases at J, with 14 bases between the two ends. CDR3 length equals 12 residues. Germline values: CDR1 MGHDK, CDR2 SYGVNS. The CDR3 sequence is CASRSGLGTQYF. The CDR3 DNA reads TGTGCCAGCCGGTCAGGCCTAGGGACCCAGTACTTC. Full variable domain (outside the CDR3, taken from reference TRBV25-1 and TRBJ2-5): EADIYQTPRYLVIGTGKKITLECSQTMGHDKMYWYQQDPGMELHLIHYSYGVNSTEKGDLSSESTVSRIRTEHFPLTLESARPSHTSQYLCASRSGLGTQYFGPGTRLLVL.

V usage is TRBV7-2 and J usage is TRBJ2-7; 11 bases map to TRBD1. From germline, CDR1 is SGHTA and CDR2 FQGNSA. The trim removed 5 bases at V and 6 bases at J, leaving 9 bases unmatched. The CDR3 has 15 residues. This chain's CDR3 is CASSTDRGPIGEQYF. DNA for the CDR3: TGTGCCAGCAGCACGGACAGGGGGCCAATAGGCGAGCAGTACTTC.

V is TRBV11-2 and J is TRBJ2-7; TRBD2 matches 12 bases. Germline V lookup: CDR1 SGHAT, CDR2 FQNNGV. The trim removed 1 base at V and 2 bases at J, leaving 3 bases unmatched. The CDR3 totals 16 residues. CDR3 residues: CASSLGASGRAYEQYF. The CDR3 DNA reads as TGTGCCAGCAGCTTAGGGGCTAGCGGGAGGGCCTACGAGCAGTACTTC.